The following is a T cell receptor beta chain sequence with its context. Its matching antigen is unknown. The entry originates in a study of OX40 agonist ivuxolimab in advanced cancers. In the study overall: An agonistic anti-OX40 (CD134) antibody, ivuxolimab, was used to treat the patients. A history of anti-PD-1, anti-PD-L1 or anti-CTLA-4 therapy was acceptable, and 40% had some. Whole-study results and caveats: Among T cells, CD8+ cells averaged more expanded clones than CD4+ cells. Antigen specificity was not determined for the expanded peripheral T cells.

Trimming cost V 4 bases and J 4 bases; bases outside gene matches: 11. The CDR3 totals 18 residues. CDR1 and CDR2 from the germline V gene are LNHDA and SQIVND (reference sequence). Profiling relied on immunoSEQ multiplex PCR, and the TCRdb table lists in-frame clones only, not all of them. The table has 76,000 or so clones, approximately 85% seen once. The V call is TRBV19, the J call TRBJ2-6; TRBD1 agrees at 9 bases. The sequencing here drew on CD4+ or CD8+ T cells sorted from blood, taken in a trial of the OX40 agonist ivuxolimab. The sequence was obtained from an adult with an advanced solid tumor such as melanoma, head and neck, liver or kidney cancer. CDR3 sequence reads: CASSTYRGRFAGANVLTF. The DNA of the CDR3 is TGTGCCAGTAGTACCTACAGGGGGCGCTTTGCCGGGGCCAACGTCCTGACTTTC.